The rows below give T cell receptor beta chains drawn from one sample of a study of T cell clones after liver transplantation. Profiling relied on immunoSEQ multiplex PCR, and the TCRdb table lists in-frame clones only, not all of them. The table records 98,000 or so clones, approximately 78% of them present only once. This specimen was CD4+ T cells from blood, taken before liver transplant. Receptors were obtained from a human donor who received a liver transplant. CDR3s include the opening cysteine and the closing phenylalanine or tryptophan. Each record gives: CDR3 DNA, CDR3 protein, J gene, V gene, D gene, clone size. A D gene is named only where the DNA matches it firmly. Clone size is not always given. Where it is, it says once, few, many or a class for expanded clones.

CDR3 DNA: TGTGCCAGCAGTTTGGCAGGGGGCGTAGGAAACACCATATATTTT
CDR3 protein: CASSLAGGVGNTIYF
J gene: TRBJ1-3
V gene: TRBV6-5
D gene: TRBD1
clone size: -

CDR3 DNA: TGTGCCAGCAGTTTATCCCCCGGAGGACAGAGGGGGAGTAGGGGGCGACCCTTCTTCTATGGCTACACCTTC
CDR3 protein: CASSLSPGGQRGSRGRPFFYGYTF
J gene: TRBJ1-2
V gene: TRBV27
D gene: TRBD1
clone size: few

CDR3 DNA: TGCAGCGTTGAGGGGGCCGGGACTAGGTGGAATGAGCAGTTCTTC
CDR3 protein: CSVEGAGTRWNEQFF
J gene: TRBJ2-1
V gene: TRBV29-1
D gene: TRBD2
clone size: -

CDR3 DNA: TGTGCCAGCATCCTACCGGGAGGCGGAGGAGGCTACACCTTC
CDR3 protein: CASILPGGGGGYTF
J gene: TRBJ1-2
V gene: TRBV2
D gene: -
clone size: -

CDR3 DNA: TGTGCCAGCAGACCACTTGGACAGCTTTATGGCTACACCTTC
CDR3 protein: CASRPLGQLYGYTF
J gene: TRBJ1-2
V gene: TRBV25-1
D gene: -
clone size: -

CDR3 DNA: TGTGCCAGCAGCCCTCGAGCGGGGGGCTCCTACGAGCAGTACTTC
CDR3 protein: CASSPRAGGSYEQYF
J gene: TRBJ2-7
V gene: TRBV6-5
D gene: TRBD2
clone size: -

CDR3 DNA: TGTGCCTCACCCAAGACAGGGGGGAAGCTCGAGGACACCGGGGAGCTGTTTTTT
CDR3 protein: CASPKTGGKLEDTGELFF
J gene: TRBJ2-2
V gene: TRBV27
D gene: TRBD1
clone size: few

CDR3 DNA: TGTGCCAGCAGCCGATCGGAGGGGAGCGGAGGCTACGAGCAGTACTTC
CDR3 protein: CASSRSEGSGGYEQYF
J gene: TRBJ2-7
V gene: TRBV11-1
D gene: -
clone size: -

CDR3 DNA: TGTGCCAGCAGCCGCCCGGGGGAGGAGTTCTTC
CDR3 protein: CASSRPGEEFF
J gene: TRBJ2-1
V gene: TRBV7-2
D gene: -
clone size: -

CDR3 DNA: TGTGCCAGCAGCTCAACAAACCTTAAGTGGGGAGTGAACACTGAAGCTTTCTTT
CDR3 protein: CASSSTNLKWGVNTEAFF
J gene: TRBJ1-1
V gene: TRBV5-6
D gene: -
clone size: once

CDR3 DNA: TGTGCCAGCAGCTTAACCAGGGCGGTGGACTATGGCTACACCTTC
CDR3 protein: CASSLTRAVDYGYTF
J gene: TRBJ1-2
V gene: TRBV11-1
D gene: -
clone size: -

CDR3 DNA: TGTGCCAGTAGTACGGGGGCCGAGACCCAGTACTTC
CDR3 protein: CASSTGAETQYF
J gene: TRBJ2-5
V gene: TRBV19
D gene: -
clone size: -

CDR3 DNA: TGTGCCAGCAGCCGTGACACAGGGAATGAGCAGTTCTTC
CDR3 protein: CASSRDTGNEQFF
J gene: TRBJ2-1
V gene: TRBV14
D gene: -
clone size: -

CDR3 DNA: TGTGCCAGTACCCCCTGGGGGCGTGAGACCCAGTACTTC
CDR3 protein: CASTPWGRETQYF
J gene: TRBJ2-5
V gene: TRBV27
D gene: -
clone size: once

CDR3 DNA: TGCGCCAGCAGCCAAGGGGCGGGAACAACTAATGAAAAACTGTTTTTT
CDR3 protein: CASSQGAGTTNEKLFF
J gene: TRBJ1-4
V gene: TRBV4-3
D gene: -
clone size: -

CDR3 DNA: TGTGCCAGCAGCCAAGGCCCGCTCCTCAGCTCCTACAATGAGCAGTTCTTC
CDR3 protein: CASSQGPLLSSYNEQFF
J gene: TRBJ2-1
V gene: TRBV14
D gene: -
clone size: -

CDR3 DNA: TGCGCCAGCAGTTTACGCACAGGACTAGCGGGGTCCTACGAGCAGTACTTC
CDR3 protein: CASSLRTGLAGSYEQYF
J gene: TRBJ2-7
V gene: TRBV27
D gene: TRBD2
clone size: -

CDR3 DNA: TGTGCCAGCAGCACAACTCCCTCTAGTACCGCGAACACCGGGGAGCTGTTTTTT
CDR3 protein: CASSTTPSSTANTGELFF
J gene: TRBJ2-2
V gene: TRBV21-1
D gene: -
clone size: -

CDR3 DNA: TGTGCCACCTACTCCGCTAACTATGGCTACACCTTC
CDR3 protein: CATYSANYGYTF
J gene: TRBJ1-2
V gene: TRBV28
D gene: -
clone size: -

CDR3 DNA: TGTGCCAGCAGTCCGGGTGGCTACCAAGAGACCCAGTACTTC
CDR3 protein: CASSPGGYQETQYF
J gene: TRBJ2-5
V gene: TRBV6-5
D gene: -
clone size: many

CDR3 DNA: TGTGCCATCGGGACAATCACGGATGAAGCTTTCTTT
CDR3 protein: CAIGTITDEAFF
J gene: TRBJ1-1
V gene: TRBV7-9
D gene: -
clone size: -

CDR3 DNA: TGCAGCGTCAAGACGACTAGCGGGGTTACCGGGGAGCTGTTTTTT
CDR3 protein: CSVKTTSGVTGELFF
J gene: TRBJ2-2
V gene: TRBV29-1
D gene: TRBD2
clone size: -

CDR3 DNA: TGTGCCAGCATTAACAGGGGGAAGAACAATGAGCAGTTCTTC
CDR3 protein: CASINRGKNNEQFF
J gene: TRBJ2-1
V gene: TRBV6-1
D gene: TRBD1
clone size: -

CDR3 DNA: TGTGCTAGTGGTCCACACAGGGGGTCTGGAAACACCATATATTTT
CDR3 protein: CASGPHRGSGNTIYF
J gene: TRBJ1-3
V gene: TRBV12-5
D gene: TRBD1
clone size: -

CDR3 DNA: TGCGCCAGCAGCCGGGGAGTACAAGAGACCCAGTACTTC
CDR3 protein: CASSRGVQETQYF
J gene: TRBJ2-5
V gene: TRBV5-1
D gene: -
clone size: -

CDR3 DNA: TGTGCCAGCAGTTATCGGCAGGGAAATGAAAAACTGTTTTTT
CDR3 protein: CASSYRQGNEKLFF
J gene: TRBJ1-4
V gene: TRBV6-6
D gene: -
clone size: -

CDR3 DNA: TGTGCCAGTAGTTCTCCCACTAAATCAGGGGACATTCAGTACTTC
CDR3 protein: CASSSPTKSGDIQYF
J gene: TRBJ2-4
V gene: TRBV19
D gene: -
clone size: -

CDR3 DNA: TGTGCCAGCACCTGGGTTCCCCAGGAAGGTGTAAACACTGAAGCTTTCTTT
CDR3 protein: CASTWVPQEGVNTEAFF
J gene: TRBJ1-1
V gene: TRBV7-8
D gene: -
clone size: -

CDR3 DNA: TGTGCCAGCAGCCCGGCTAGCTCTGGGGCCAACGTCCTGACTTTC
CDR3 protein: CASSPASSGANVLTF
J gene: TRBJ2-6
V gene: TRBV13
D gene: -
clone size: -

CDR3 DNA: TGCGCCAGCAGCGCTAGCGGGAGCTCCTACAATGAGCAGTTCTTC
CDR3 protein: CASSASGSSYNEQFF
J gene: TRBJ2-1
V gene: TRBV5-1
D gene: TRBD2
clone size: -

CDR3 DNA: TGTGCCAGCAGTCTCCGTGGACAGGCTAACTATGGCTACACCTTC
CDR3 protein: CASSLRGQANYGYTF
J gene: TRBJ1-2
V gene: TRBV28
D gene: TRBD1
clone size: -

CDR3 DNA: TGTGCCACCAGCAGAGACCTCCAGCGGAGCAAGCAGTACTTC
CDR3 protein: CATSRDLQRSKQYF
J gene: TRBJ2-7
V gene: TRBV15
D gene: -
clone size: -

CDR3 DNA: TGCGCCAGCAGCTTGGACTTGGGCTGGGGCAATGAGCAGTTCTTC
CDR3 protein: CASSLDLGWGNEQFF
J gene: TRBJ2-1
V gene: TRBV5-1
D gene: -
clone size: -

CDR3 DNA: TGCAGTGCCAATTTGGAGACCCAGTACTTC
CDR3 protein: CSANLETQYF
J gene: TRBJ2-5
V gene: TRBV20-1
D gene: -
clone size: -

CDR3 DNA: TGTGCCAGCAGCTTAGTAGCAGGCGGTGGAAACACCATATATTTT
CDR3 protein: CASSLVAGGGNTIYF
J gene: TRBJ1-3
V gene: TRBV7-9
D gene: -
clone size: once

CDR3 DNA: TGCGCCAGCAGCCAAGATGCTAGCGGTTCCTACGAGCAGTACTTC
CDR3 protein: CASSQDASGSYEQYF
J gene: TRBJ2-7
V gene: TRBV4-3
D gene: TRBD2
clone size: once

CDR3 DNA: TGTGCCTGGAGTGGACTAGCGGGTCTTACGCAGTATTTT
CDR3 protein: CAWSGLAGLTQYF
J gene: TRBJ2-3
V gene: TRBV30
D gene: TRBD2
clone size: -